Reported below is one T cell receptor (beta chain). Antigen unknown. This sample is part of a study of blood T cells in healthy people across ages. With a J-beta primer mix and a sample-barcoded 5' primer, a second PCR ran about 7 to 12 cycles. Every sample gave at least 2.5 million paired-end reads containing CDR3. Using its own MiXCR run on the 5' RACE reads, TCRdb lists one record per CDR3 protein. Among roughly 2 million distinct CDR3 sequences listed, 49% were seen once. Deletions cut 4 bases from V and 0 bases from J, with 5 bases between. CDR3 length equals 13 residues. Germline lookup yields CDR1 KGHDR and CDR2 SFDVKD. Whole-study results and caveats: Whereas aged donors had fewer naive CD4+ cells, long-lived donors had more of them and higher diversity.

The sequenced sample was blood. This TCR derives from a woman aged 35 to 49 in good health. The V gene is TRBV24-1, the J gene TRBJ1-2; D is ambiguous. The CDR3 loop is CATSEAANYGYTF. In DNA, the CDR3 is TGTGCCACCAGTGAAGCAGCTAACTATGGCTACACCTTC.